The 4 T cell receptor beta chains given below trace back to one sample, sequenced in a study of blood T cell repertoires in COVID-19. Sequencing used immunoSEQ multiplex PCR; TCRdb keeps in-frame clones, though not all of them. The sample lists roughly 34,000 clones; approximately 88% were seen once. What was sequenced was peripheral blood. All receptors derive from a man aged 55 to 70 with active COVID-19.

The sample holds a few counts of this clone. The genes are TRBV3-1 (or the pseudogene TRBV3-2) and TRBJ1-2, with 8 bases matching TRBD1. J gave up 6 bases and V 0 bases, and 6 bases lay outside the gene matches. Germline-derived CDR1 and CDR2 are LGHDT and YNNKEL (reference sequence). The CDR3 sequence is 15 residues long. In DNA, the CDR3 is TGTGCCAGCAGCCAAGAACCGGACAGGGCGAATGGCTACACCTTC. Residues: CASSQEPDRANGYTF.

The chain links TRBV7-3 to TRBJ2-5; TRBD2 aligns across 11 bases. V lost 6 bases, J lost 5 bases, and 8 bases stayed unmatched. Germline V gives CDR1 SGHTA, CDR2 FQGTGA. CDR3 length equals 15 residues. The CDR3 DNA reads TGTGCCAGCAGTTCAACTAGCGGGAGTTATGAGACCCAGTACTTC. The encoded protein is CASSSTSGSYETQYF.

This rearrangement joins TRBV9 to TRBJ1-3, with D possibly being TRBD1 (5 bases). Trimming took off 4 bases at V and 3 bases at J, with 14 bases between the two ends. This CDR3 has 15 amino acids. CDR1 SGDLS and CDR2 YYNGEE come from the germline V gene. CDR3: CASSSGTGNGNTIYF. The CDR3 DNA sequence: TGTGCCAGCAGCTCTGGGACTGGGAATGGAAACACCATATATTTT.

This chain links TRBV14 with TRBJ2-3; the D gene is possibly TRBD1 (6 bases). The CDR3 loop spans 15 amino acids. V shed 1 base and J shed 6 bases, with 14 bases lying between them. Germline assignment: CDR1 SGHDN and CDR2 FVKESK. CDR3 DNA: TGTGCCAGCAGCCAAGCTTTCCCGAGGGGGGATACGCAGTATTTT. Translation gives CASSQAFPRGDTQYF.